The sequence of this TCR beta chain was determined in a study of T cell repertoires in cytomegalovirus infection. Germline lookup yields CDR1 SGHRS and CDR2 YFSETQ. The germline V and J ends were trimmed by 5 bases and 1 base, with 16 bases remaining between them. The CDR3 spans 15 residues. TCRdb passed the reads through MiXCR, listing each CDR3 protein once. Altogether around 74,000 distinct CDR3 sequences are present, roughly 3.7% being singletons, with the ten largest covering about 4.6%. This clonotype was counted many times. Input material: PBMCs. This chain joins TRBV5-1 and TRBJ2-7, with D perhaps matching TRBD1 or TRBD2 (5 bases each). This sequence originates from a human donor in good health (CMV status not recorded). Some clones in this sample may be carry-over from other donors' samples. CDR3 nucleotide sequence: TGCGCCAGCAGGATCAACCGGGACCCATCCTACGAGCAGTACTTC. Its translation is CASRINRDPSYEQYF. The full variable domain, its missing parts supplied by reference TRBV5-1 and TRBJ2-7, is KAGVTQTPRYLIKTRGQQVTLSCSPISGHRSVSWYQQTPGQGLQFLFEYFSETQRNKGNFPGRFSGRQFSNSRSEMNVSTLELGDSALYLCASRINRDPSYEQYFGPGTRLTVT.